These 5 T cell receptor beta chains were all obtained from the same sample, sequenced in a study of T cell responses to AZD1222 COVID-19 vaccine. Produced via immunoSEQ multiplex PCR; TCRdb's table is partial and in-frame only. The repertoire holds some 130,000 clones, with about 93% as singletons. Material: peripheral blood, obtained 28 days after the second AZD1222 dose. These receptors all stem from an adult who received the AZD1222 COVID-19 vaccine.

The CDR3 sequence is CASSYSADQFYQPQHF. The CDR3 DNA is TGTGCCAGCAGTTACTCCGCGGACCAGTTCTATCAGCCCCAGCATTTT. V is TRBV6-2 or TRBV6-3 and J is TRBJ1-5, with D uncertain. This CDR3 spans 16 amino acids. The germline V gene encodes CDR1 MNHEY and CDR2 SVGEGT. V was cut by 0 bases and J by 5 bases, with 14 bases left in between.

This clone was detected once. The DNA for the CDR3 is TGTGCCAGCTCACCACCGGGGACAGGGGGCGACTATGGCTACACCTTC. Protein product: CASSPPGTGGDYGYTF. The J gene is TRBJ1-2, the V gene TRBV18, with 12 bases that match TRBD1. In germline, CDR1 is KGHSH, CDR2 LQKENI. V was pared by 0 bases and J by 3 bases, with 2 bases of the junction left unmatched. The CDR3 sequence is 16 residues long.

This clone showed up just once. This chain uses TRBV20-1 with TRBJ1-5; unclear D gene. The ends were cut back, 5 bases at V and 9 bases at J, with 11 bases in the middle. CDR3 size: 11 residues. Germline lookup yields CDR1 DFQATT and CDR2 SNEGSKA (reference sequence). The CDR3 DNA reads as TGCAGTGCTCCGTTCGAGGGGCCCCAGCATTTT. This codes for CSAPFEGPQHF.

The CDR3 region has the DNA TGCAGCGTCGTGGCAGGACACGGTCCGCTCGAGCAGTACTTC. Amino acids: CSVVAGHGPLEQYF. The rearrangement links TRBV29-1 to TRBJ2-7, with a weak D call TRBD1 (5 bases). V lost 6 bases and J lost 6, with 21 bases in between. Germline V gene sequence: CDR1 SQVTM, CDR2 ANQGSEA. This CDR3 has 14 residues.

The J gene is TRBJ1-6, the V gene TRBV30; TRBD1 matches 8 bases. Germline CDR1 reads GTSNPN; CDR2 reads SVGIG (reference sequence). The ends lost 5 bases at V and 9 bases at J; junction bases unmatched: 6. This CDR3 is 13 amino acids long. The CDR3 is CAWGQGVGSPLHF. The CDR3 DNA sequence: TGTGCCTGGGGACAGGGCGTTGGTTCACCCCTCCACTTT.